This TCR beta chain derives from a study of beta chain features in type 1 diabetes. About this clone itself: Its specificity is not known.

The CDR3 loop spans 14 amino acids. The germline V gene encodes CDR1 SGDLS and CDR2 YYNGEE. Trimming took off 0 bases at V and 9 bases at J, with 13 bases between the two ends. The authors reverse transcribed all of the isolated RNA, so sequencing captured expressed TCRB transcripts. The method was immunoSEQ multiplex PCR; TCRdb's version includes in-frame clones alone and lacks a portion of them. Of fewer than 350,000 clones listed, about 20% are singletons. Study findings and constraints: Type 1 diabetes patients had fewer VDJ junction insertions and more deletions. Using cDNA template may skew counts toward highly expressing activated cells.

What was sequenced was naive CD4+ T cells from blood. The clonotype originates from a woman younger than 35 in good health. The V call is TRBV9, the J call TRBJ2-1; D uncertain. The CDR3 here is CASSVVGGGIEQFF. The CDR3 bases are TGTGCCAGCAGCGTAGTAGGCGGTGGTATTGAGCAGTTCTTC. Full variable domain (remainder filled in from reference TRBV9 and TRBJ2-1): DSGVTQTPKHLITATGQRVTLRCSPRSGDLSVYWYQQSLDQGLQFLIQYYNGEERAKGNILERFSAQQFPDLHSELNLSSLELGDSALYFCASSVVGGGIEQFFGPGTRLTVL.